These 16 T cell receptor beta chains were sequenced from one sample in a study of cytotoxic CD8 clonotypes in ibrutinib-treated CLL. The data were produced by immunoSEQ multiplex PCR, yet TCRdb's version contains in-frame clones alone and is incomplete. The data contain about 130,000 clones, less than 90% of them singletons. The input for sequencing was PBMCs, taken after 24 months of ibrutinib treatment. All receptors come from a human donor with chronic lymphocytic leukemia.

This clone has more than one count but fewer than ten. The genes are TRBV5-1 and TRBJ1-6, with 7 bases matching TRBD1. Germline assignment: CDR1 SGHRS and CDR2 YFSETQ. The CDR3 covers 16 residues. V shed 4 bases, J shed 6 bases, and the junction held 10 bases outside the gene matches. The CDR3 protein is CASSVQGQPLNSPLHF. In DNA form, the CDR3 reads TGCGCCAGCAGCGTACAGGGACAGCCTCTTAATTCACCCCTCCACTTT.

The chain links TRBV15 to TRBJ2-4, with TRBD1 matching over 8 bases. With 2 bases clipped from V and 6 bases from J, the junction kept 6 bases outside the gene matches. The CDR3 totals 15 residues. Germline CDR1 is LNHNV and CDR2 is YYDKDF (reference sequence). CDR3 DNA: TGTGCCACCAGCAGACCCCAGACAGGGGTAAACATTCAGTACTTC. Translation: CATSRPQTGVNIQYF. The entire variable domain, with the rest obtained from reference TRBV15 and TRBJ2-4, is as follows: DAMVIQNPRYQVTQFGKPVTLSCSQTLNHNVMYWYQQKSSQAPKLLFHYYDKDFNNEADTPDNFQSRRPNTSFCFLDIRSPGLGDTAMYLCATSRPQTGVNIQYFGAGTRLSVL.

The chain has TRBV25-1 and TRBJ1-6, with 9 bases that match TRBD1. V was pared by 2 bases and J by 16 bases, with 15 bases of the junction left unmatched. Germline CDR1 and CDR2: MGHDK and SYGVNS. The CDR3 totals 16 residues. In DNA, the CDR3 is TGTGCCAGCAGTGAAATAGGTGGGACAGGGAAATATGGGCTCCACTTT. This codes for CASSEIGGTGKYGLHF. Complete variable domain (other parts from reference TRBV25-1 and TRBJ1-6): EADIYQTPRYLVIGTGKKITLECSQTMGHDKMYWYQQDPGMELHLIHYSYGVNSTEKGDLSSESTVSRIRTEHFPLTLESARPSHTSQYLCASSEIGGTGKYGLHFGNGTRLTVT.

Points on this clone: This same CDR3 is encoded by further DNA sequences in the sample. This chain uses TRBV7-2 with TRBJ1-5, with no clear D. Trimming cost V 3 bases and J 1 base, with 1 base left between them. Germline CDR1 reads SGHTA; CDR2 reads FQGNSA. The CDR3 has 12 residues. CDR3: CASSFSNQPQHF. The CDR3 DNA reads TGTGCCAGCAGCTTCAGCAATCAGCCCCAGCATTTT.

The chain uses TRBV30 and TRBJ1-5, with D tentatively TRBD1 (5 bases). This CDR3 region has 17 residues. Germline lookup yields CDR1 GTSNPN and CDR2 SVGIG (reference sequence). The V gene lost 8 bases and the J gene lost 0 bases, with 23 bases spanning the gap. CDR3 loop: CARNPSGTAYSNQPQHF. The CDR3 coding sequence is TGTGCCCGCAATCCCTCCGGGACCGCCTATAGCAATCAGCCCCAGCATTTT.

The genes are TRBV7-8 and TRBJ2-3; 9 nucleotides match TRBD2. After removal of 4 bases from V and 4 bases from J, the junction contained 9 bases not matched to a gene. Germline CDR1 is SGHVS and CDR2 is FQNEAQ. The CDR3 has 16 amino acids. CDR3 nucleotides: TGTGCCAGCAGCTCCCAAGGTGCGGGGGGGGCAGATACGCAGTATTTT. Residues: CASSSQGAGGADTQYF.

J is TRBJ1-2 and V is TRBV7-8; 10 bases fit TRBD1. This CDR3 contains 17 residues. CDR1 SGHVS and CDR2 FQNEAQ come from the germline V gene. V lost 0 bases to trimming and J lost 4 bases; unmatched junction nucleotides: 8. CDR3 protein: CASSLAWTGGRGYGYTF. For the CDR3, the DNA is TGTGCCAGCAGCTTAGCCTGGACAGGGGGTCGAGGCTATGGCTACACCTTC.

V is TRBV30 and J is TRBJ1-2; no firm D call. This CDR3 comprises 15 residues. Germline V lookup: CDR1 GTSNPN, CDR2 SVGIG (reference sequence). V lost 6 bases and J lost 1, with 18 bases in between. The CDR3: CACYLTRENNYGYTF. CDR3 coding DNA: TGTGCCTGCTACCTAACGAGGGAAAATAACTATGGCTACACCTTC.

The genes are TRBV18 and TRBJ2-7; a weak D match, TRBD1 (6 bases). The V gene lost 3 bases and the J gene lost 1 base, with 10 bases spanning the gap. The V gene's germline CDR1 is KGHSH and CDR2 LQKENI. The CDR3 is 14 residues long. CDR3 in amino acids: CASSPGGRSYEQYF. CDR3 nucleotide sequence: TGTGCCAGCTCACCTGGGGGCAGGTCCTACGAGCAGTACTTC.

This clone was observed a single time. V gene TRBV5-1 combines with J gene TRBJ2-3, with 8 bases aligning to TRBD2. V lost 2 bases to trimming and J lost 3 bases; unmatched junction nucleotides: 5. In germline, CDR1 is SGHRS, CDR2 YFSETQ. The CDR3 spans 15 residues. CDR3 sequence reads: CASSFGGVRTDTQYF. The CDR3 DNA follows: TGCGCCAGCAGCTTCGGGGGGGTTAGGACAGATACGCAGTATTTT.

The chain carries TRBV2 and TRBJ2-3; tentative D call: TRBD1 (5 bases). Trimming shortened V by 3 bases and J by 1 base, and 11 bases separated the two germline ends. Germline assignment: CDR1 SNHLY and CDR2 FYNNEI. This CDR3 has 15 residues. CDR3: CASSDGQGGTDTQYF. The CDR3 nucleotides read TGTGCCAGCAGTGATGGGCAGGGCGGCACAGATACGCAGTATTTT.

The chain links TRBV9 to TRBJ1-2; TRBD1 is a possible D gene (6 bases). Germline V gene data show CDR1 as SGDLS and CDR2 as YYNGEE. Trimming stripped 0 bases from V and 8 bases from J, with 11 bases between. The CDR3 extends over 13 amino acids. The CDR3 here is CASSVAQGRGYTF. CDR3 coding DNA: TGTGCCAGCAGCGTAGCACAGGGAAGGGGCTACACCTTC.

There are a few counts of this clone. The V call is TRBV4-3, the J call TRBJ2-7; 12 bases are a match to TRBD2. The CDR3 spans 15 residues. The germline V gene has CDR1 LGHNA and CDR2 YSLEER. With V trimmed by 1 base and J by 3 bases, 1 base remained unmatched. This CDR3 is CASSQGTSGDYEQYF. The CDR3 DNA reads as TGCGCCAGCAGCCAAGGGACTAGCGGGGACTACGAGCAGTACTTC.

V usage is TRBV9 and J usage is TRBJ1-2, with TRBD1 as a possible D gene (6 bases). Germline values: CDR1 SGDLS, CDR2 YYNGEE. The CDR3 is 15 residues long. Trimming took 0 bases from V and 3 from J, leaving 12 bases between them. CDR3 nucleotide sequence: TGTGCCAGCAGCGTAGGGTACAGGGCCCACTATGGCTACACCTTC. This codes for CASSVGYRAHYGYTF.

The V gene is TRBV28, the J gene TRBJ1-2; D gene ambiguous. In germline, CDR1 is MDHEN, CDR2 SYDVKM. This CDR3 region has 14 residues. Between the trimmed V and J ends, which lost 2 bases and 6 bases, there was a span of 13 bases. CDR3 sequence: CASSLLSPSHGYTF. DNA of the CDR3: TGTGCCAGCAGTTTACTTTCCCCTTCGCATGGCTACACCTTC.

The chain carries TRBV30 and TRBJ1-6, with TRBD1 as a possible D gene (6 bases). Trimming took 3 bases from V and 9 from J, leaving 18 bases between them. The CDR3 runs to 15 residues. Germline CDR1 GTSNPN, CDR2 SVGIG (reference sequence). The CDR3 sequence: CAWSKSGTFSSPLHF. The CDR3 nucleotides are TGTGCCTGGAGCAAATCCGGGACATTCAGTTCACCCCTCCACTTT. Combining the CDR3 with reference TRBV30 and TRBJ1-6 gives the whole variable domain SQTIHQWPATLVQPVGSPLSLECTVEGTSNPNLYWYRQAAGRGLQLLFYSVGIGQISSEVPQNLSASRPQDRQFILSSKKLLLSDSGFYLCAWSKSGTFSSPLHFGNGTRLTVT.